This entry lists 27 T cell receptor beta chains sequenced from one sample in a study of shared clonotypes between healthy human individuals. Naive CD8 cells were CD45RO-negative, positively selected for CCR7, excluding terminally differentiated effector memory CD45RA+ cells. The protocol was immunoSEQ multiplex PCR, while the TCRdb copy is restricted to in-frame clones and leaves out a portion. The sample consists of over 750,000 clones, approximately 97% of them appearing once. Source material: naive CD8+ T cells sorted from blood. These receptors were collected from a man aged 25 to 40 in good health.

The chain carries TRBV19 and TRBJ1-1, with 7 bases matching TRBD1. The CDR3 loop spans 14 amino acids. Germline assignment: CDR1 LNHDA and CDR2 SQIVND (reference sequence). CDR3 bases: TGTGCGACTAGAGGCAGGGGGACGAACACTGAAGCTTTCTTT. Translation: CATRGRGTNTEAFF.

The chain carries TRBV4-1 and TRBJ2-1, with TRBD2 matching 10 bases. This CDR3 region has 19 residues. Germline V gives CDR1 MGHRA, CDR2 YSYEKL. Germline trimming cut 0 bases from V and 4 bases from J; bases unmatched to any gene: 12. The chain's CDR3 is CASSQEAGIGLAVYNEQFF. For the CDR3, the DNA is TGCGCCAGCAGCCAAGAGGCAGGGATAGGACTAGCGGTTTACAATGAGCAGTTCTTC.

The chain carries TRBV11-2 and TRBJ2-6; D ambiguous. Between the trimmed V and J ends, which lost 6 bases and 3 bases, there was a span of 6 bases. The CDR3 spans 13 residues. CDR1 SGHAT and CDR2 FQNNGV come from the germline V gene. Here the CDR3 DNA reads TGTGCCAGCAGGGTGGTTGGGGCCAACGTCCTGACTTTC. Encoded protein: CASRVVGANVLTF.

A single count supports this clone. The rearrangement links TRBV7-9 to TRBJ2-5, with 9 positions matching TRBD1. V shed 5 bases, J shed 3 bases, and the junction held 10 bases outside the gene matches. Germline values: CDR1 SEHNR, CDR2 FQNEAQ (reference sequence). The CDR3 has 16 amino acids. Written as DNA, the CDR3 is TGTGCCAGCAGCCCTAACAGGGGGCGCGATAAAGAGACCCAGTACTTC. Amino acid sequence: CASSPNRGRDKETQYF.

The chain combines TRBV15 with TRBJ2-7; TRBD1 aligns across 10 bases. Per the germline V gene, CDR1 is LNHNV and CDR2 is YYDKDF (reference sequence). Trimming cost V 5 bases and J 5 bases; bases outside gene matches: 6. This CDR3 is built from 14 residues. CDR3 residues: CATSGDRGLNEQYF. The CDR3 DNA follows: TGTGCCACCAGCGGGGACAGGGGACTCAACGAGCAGTACTTC.

This clone was detected only once. This rearrangement joins TRBV7-3 to TRBJ2-1; no clear D. Germline CDR1 and CDR2: SGHTA and FQGTGA. The V end was cut by 1 base, the J end by 7 bases, with 14 bases between. This CDR3 is built from 15 residues. As DNA, the CDR3 is TGTGCCAGCAGCTTAAATATGCTCGCTGGTAATGAGCAGTTCTTC. It yields the protein CASSLNMLAGNEQFF.

The gene calls are TRBV28 and TRBJ1-2; no reliable D call. The CDR3 has 12 amino acids. The ends were cut back, 5 bases at V and 5 bases at J, with 9 bases in the middle. Germline CDR1 is MDHEN and CDR2 is SYDVKM. CDR3 region: CASSGRSYGYTF. The CDR3 region has the DNA TGTGCCAGCAGTGGGAGGTCTTATGGCTACACCTTC.

The chain has TRBV27 and TRBJ2-7, with D possibly being TRBD1 (6 bases). Trimming cost V 0 bases and J 0 bases, with 9 bases left between them. In germline, CDR1 is MNHEY, CDR2 SMNVEV (reference sequence). CDR3 size: 15 residues. CDR3 sequence: CASSLSGQSSYEQYF. The CDR3 coding sequence is TGTGCCAGCAGTTTATCCGGACAGAGCTCCTACGAGCAGTACTTC.

The rearrangement uses TRBV27 and TRBJ2-5; 8 nucleotides line up with TRBD1. The V gene end was trimmed by 5 bases and the J gene end by 4 bases; junction bases not matched to a gene: 9. The CDR3 extends over 15 amino acids. Germline lookup yields CDR1 MNHEY and CDR2 SMNVEV (reference sequence). The CDR3 DNA is TGTGCCAGCAGTCCGAGGGACAGGTTCGGAGAGACCCAGTACTTC. Its protein is CASSPRDRFGETQYF.

The CDR3 spells CASSPGWGNEQYF. CDR3 coding DNA: TGTGCCAGCAGCCCAGGTTGGGGGAACGAGCAGTACTTC. The chain links TRBV7-9 to TRBJ2-7; D possibly uses TRBD1 or TRBD2 (5 bases each). V was shortened by 5 bases and J by 5 bases, with 13 bases between the two germline ends. The CDR3 runs 13 residues. Germline V gives CDR1 SEHNR, CDR2 FQNEAQ (reference sequence).

The J gene is TRBJ2-1, the V gene TRBV10-3; perhaps TRBD2 as D (6 bases). Germline-derived CDR1 and CDR2 are ENHRY and SYGVKD. V was shortened by 0 bases and J by 5 bases, with 14 bases between the two germline ends. CDR3 size: 16 residues. CDR3: CAISESGGGNNNEQFF. CDR3 in DNA: TGTGCCATCAGTGAGTCGGGTGGCGGGAATAACAATGAGCAGTTCTTC.

This clone occurred once. The rearrangement uses TRBV7-9 and TRBJ2-7, with a weak D call TRBD2 (5 bases). Trimming left V 4 bases short and J 2 bases short, with 9 bases between. This CDR3 comprises 13 residues. Per germline, CDR1 SEHNR and CDR2 FQNEAQ (reference sequence). CDR3 residues: CASSSREPYEQYF. In DNA form, the CDR3 reads TGTGCCAGCAGCTCCCGGGAACCCTACGAGCAGTACTTC.

As for this clone: This sample includes further DNA sequences coding for the same CDR3. The chain employs TRBV29-1 and TRBJ2-2; D is uncertain. Germline V CDR1 and CDR2: SQVTM, ANQGSEA. V lost 6 bases and J lost 3, with 2 bases in between. The CDR3 spans 10 residues. CDR3 residues: CSVDTGELFF. DNA of the CDR3: TGCAGCGTAGACACCGGGGAGCTGTTTTTT.

This chain joins TRBV7-9 and TRBJ2-6, with 7 positions matching TRBD2. V dropped 2 bases and J dropped 2; count of bases not matched to a gene: 3. This CDR3 is built from 16 residues. Germline-derived CDR1 and CDR2 are SEHNR and FQNEAQ (reference sequence). The CDR3 DNA is TGTGCCAGCAGCTTAATACGGGGGGCTGGGGCCAACGTCCTGACTTTC. This translates into CASSLIRGAGANVLTF. Variable domain in full (rest from reference TRBV7-9 and TRBJ2-6): DTGVSQNPRHKITKRGQNVTFRCDPISEHNRLYWYRQTLGQGPEFLTYFQNEAQLEKSRLLSDRFSAERPKGSFSTLEIQRTEQGDSAMYLCASSLIRGAGANVLTFGAGSRLTVL.

V usage is TRBV6-1 and J usage is TRBJ2-7, with D possibly matching TRBD2 (5 bases). This CDR3 is 14 amino acids long. Germline CDR1 MNHNS, CDR2 SASEGT. Trimming took off 2 bases at V and 7 bases at J, with 15 bases between the two ends. The CDR3 loop reads CASSELLSVLEQYF. The CDR3 nucleotides are TGTGCCAGCAGTGAATTGCTTAGCGTGCTGGAGCAGTACTTC.

V and J are TRBV6-1 and TRBJ2-7; D is undetermined. Trimming shortened V by 3 bases and J by 2 bases, and 8 bases separated the two germline ends. There are 13 residues in the CDR3. The germline gives CDR1 MNHNS, CDR2 SASEGT. This CDR3 is CASSDWGTYEQYF. CDR3 DNA sequence: TGTGCCAGCAGTGATTGGGGAACCTACGAGCAGTACTTC.

The rearrangement joins TRBV18 to TRBJ2-1; 9 bases line up with TRBD2. The CDR3 spans 15 residues. The germline gives CDR1 KGHSH, CDR2 LQKENI. The J segment lost 4 bases and the V segment lost 4 bases, leaving 5 bases of the junction unmatched. In DNA form, the CDR3 reads TGTGCCAGCTCACACCCTAGCGGGATATACAATGAGCAGTTCTTC. Its protein product is CASSHPSGIYNEQFF.

A remark on this clone: Distinct nucleotide sequences in the sample also encode this CDR3. CDR3 sequence reads: CASSLADDYEQYF. The CDR3 region has the DNA TGTGCCAGCAGCTTAGCCGACGATTACGAGCAGTACTTC. V and J are TRBV7-6 and TRBJ2-7; D gene uncertain. V dropped 0 bases and J dropped 4 bases, with 7 bases sitting between them. Germline V gene sequence: CDR1 SGHVS, CDR2 FNYEAQ. There are 13 residues in the CDR3.

This rearrangement joins TRBV5-1 to TRBJ1-5; no reliable D call. This CDR3 contains 13 residues. Germline values: CDR1 SGHRS, CDR2 YFSETQ. V was shortened by 4 bases and J by 0 bases, with 5 bases between the two germline ends. CDR3 protein: CASSEFSNQPQHF. The CDR3 DNA reads as TGCGCCAGCAGCGAGTTTAGCAATCAGCCCCAGCATTTT.

The chain has TRBV19 and TRBJ1-2; D might be TRBD1 (5 bases). Looked up from germline, CDR1 is LNHDA and CDR2 is SQIVND (reference sequence). The germline V and J ends were trimmed by 2 bases and 5 bases, with 15 bases remaining between them. This CDR3 spans 15 amino acids. This CDR3 reads CASSIKYGGRYGYTF. CDR3 bases: TGTGCCAGTAGTATAAAATACGGGGGAAGATATGGCTACACCTTC.

The chain recombines TRBV27 with TRBJ2-1; 8 nucleotides line up with TRBD2. Trimming at V came to 2 bases and at J to 3 bases, leaving 12 bases not matched to a gene. The CDR3 extends over 18 amino acids. Germline values: CDR1 MNHEY, CDR2 SMNVEV (reference sequence). CDR3 nucleotide sequence: TGTGCCAGCAGTTTAGCAACTAGCGGACAATATTACTACAATGAGCAGTTCTTC. Its translation: CASSLATSGQYYYNEQFF.

The V call is TRBV4-3, the J call TRBJ2-3, with 9 bases lining up with TRBD2. V trimming: 0 bases; J trimming: 2 bases; junction bases outside the gene matches: 6. CDR1 and CDR2 (germline): LGHNA, YSLEER. This CDR3 is 17 amino acids long. CDR3 bases: TGCGCCAGCAGCCAAGATAGGCTAGCGGGATACACAGATACGCAGTATTTT. This translates into CASSQDRLAGYTDTQYF.

The chain is built from TRBV6-5 and TRBJ1-4; unclear D gene. Looked up from germline, CDR1 is MNHEY and CDR2 is SVGAGI. V lost 6 bases, J lost 6 bases, and 14 bases lay in between. The length of the CDR3 is 14 residues. CDR3 loop: CASRRTIMDEKLFF. In DNA form, the CDR3 reads TGTGCCAGCAGGCGGACGATTATGGATGAAAAACTGTTTTTT.

The gene calls are TRBV28 and TRBJ2-7; the D gene could be TRBD1 or TRBD2 (5 bases each). The CDR3 extends over 13 amino acids. V was cut by 5 bases and J by 5 bases, with 13 bases left in between. Germline lookup yields CDR1 MDHEN and CDR2 SYDVKM. The CDR3 DNA is TGTGCCAGCAGTCTAACCTTGGGGGACGAGCAGTACTTC. Amino acid sequence: CASSLTLGDEQYF. Supplemented by reference TRBV28 and TRBJ2-7, the full variable domain reads DVKVTQSSRYLVKRTGEKVFLECVQDMDHENMFWYRQDPGLGLRLIYFSYDVKMKEKGDIPEGYSVSREKKERFSLILESASTNQTSMYLCASSLTLGDEQYFGPGTRLTVT.

The chain uses TRBV5-1 and TRBJ2-5; 8 bases agree with TRBD2. Per germline, CDR1 SGHRS and CDR2 YFSETQ. V trimming: 3 bases; J trimming: 6 bases; junction bases outside the gene matches: 7. The CDR3 is 14 residues long. CDR3 loop: CASSWELAGQTQYF. DNA of the CDR3: TGCGCCAGCAGCTGGGAGCTAGCGGGCCAGACCCAGTACTTC. The whole variable domain, filled in from reference TRBV5-1 and TRBJ2-5, reads KAGVTQTPRYLIKTRGQQVTLSCSPISGHRSVSWYQQTPGQGLQFLFEYFSETQRNKGNFPGRFSGRQFSNSRSEMNVSTLELGDSALYLCASSWELAGQTQYFGPGTRLLVL.

The CDR3 reads CASSLTSGRWNEQFF. CDR3 sequence (DNA): TGCGCCAGCAGCCTGACTAGCGGGAGGTGGAATGAGCAGTTCTTC. This chain uses TRBV5-1 with TRBJ2-1; 13 bases line up with TRBD2. Germline V gene lookup returns CDR1 SGHRS and CDR2 YFSETQ. The junction had 5 bases not matched to a gene; V was cut back by 4 bases and J by 7 bases. The CDR3 covers 15 residues.

The chain is built from TRBV11-2 and TRBJ2-5; D unresolved. Germline loops: CDR1 SGHAT, CDR2 FQNNGV. CDR3 length equals 15 residues. Between the trimmed V and J ends, which lost 6 bases and 5 bases, there was a span of 19 bases. CDR3 sequence: CASRPRDRSQETQYF. In DNA, the CDR3 is TGTGCCAGCAGACCCAGAGACCGATCCCAGGAGACCCAGTACTTC.